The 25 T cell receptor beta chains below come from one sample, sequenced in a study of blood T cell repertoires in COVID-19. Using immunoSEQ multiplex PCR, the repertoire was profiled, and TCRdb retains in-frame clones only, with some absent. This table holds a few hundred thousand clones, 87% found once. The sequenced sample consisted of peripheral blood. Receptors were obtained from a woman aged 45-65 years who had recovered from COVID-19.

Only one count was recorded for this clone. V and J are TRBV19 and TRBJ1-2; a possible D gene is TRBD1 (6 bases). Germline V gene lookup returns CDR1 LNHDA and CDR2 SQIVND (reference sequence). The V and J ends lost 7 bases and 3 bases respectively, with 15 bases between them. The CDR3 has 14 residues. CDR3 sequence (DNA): TGTGCCAGTACGGATACAGGGACCGACTATGGCTACACCTTC. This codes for CASTDTGTDYGYTF.

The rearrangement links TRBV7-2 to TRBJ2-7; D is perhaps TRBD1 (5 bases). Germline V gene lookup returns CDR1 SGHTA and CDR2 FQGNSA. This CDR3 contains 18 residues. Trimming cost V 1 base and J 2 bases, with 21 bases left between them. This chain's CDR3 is CASSLERVGWGIPYEQYF. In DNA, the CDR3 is TGTGCCAGCAGCTTAGAACGGGTGGGCTGGGGCATACCCTACGAGCAGTACTTC.

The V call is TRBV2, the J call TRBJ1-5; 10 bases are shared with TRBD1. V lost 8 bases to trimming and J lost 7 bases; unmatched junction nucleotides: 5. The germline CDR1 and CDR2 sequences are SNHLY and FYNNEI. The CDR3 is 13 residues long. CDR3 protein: CASGGDRGQPQHF. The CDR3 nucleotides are TGTGCCAGCGGGGGGGACAGGGGACAGCCCCAGCATTTT. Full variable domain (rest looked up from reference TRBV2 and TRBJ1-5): EPEVTQTPSHQVTQMGQEVILRCVPISNHLYFYWYRQILGQKVEFLVSFYNNEISEKSEIFDDQFSVERPDGSNFTLKIRSTKLEDSAMYFCASGGDRGQPQHFGDGTRLSIL.

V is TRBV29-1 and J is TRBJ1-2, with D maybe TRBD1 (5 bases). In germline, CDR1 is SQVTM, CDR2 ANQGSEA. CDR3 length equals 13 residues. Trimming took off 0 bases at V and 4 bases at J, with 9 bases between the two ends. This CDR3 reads CSVEETTAYGYTF. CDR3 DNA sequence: TGCAGCGTTGAAGAGACGACAGCCTATGGCTACACCTTC.

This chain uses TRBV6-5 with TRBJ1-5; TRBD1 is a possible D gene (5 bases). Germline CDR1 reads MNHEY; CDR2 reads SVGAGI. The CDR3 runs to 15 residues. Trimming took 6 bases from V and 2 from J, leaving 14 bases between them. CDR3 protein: CASSPDSGGNQPQHF. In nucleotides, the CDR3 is TGTGCCAGCAGCCCAGACAGTGGAGGCAATCAGCCCCAGCATTTT.

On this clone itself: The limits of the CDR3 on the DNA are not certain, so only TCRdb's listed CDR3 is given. CDR3 protein: CASSTSGQNYGYTF. The rearrangement links TRBV27 to TRBJ1-2; TRBD1, the table's D call, lacks a check against the DNA. A total of 14 residues make up the CDR3, ends included. Germline V gene data show CDR1 as MNHEY and CDR2 as SMNVEV (reference sequence).

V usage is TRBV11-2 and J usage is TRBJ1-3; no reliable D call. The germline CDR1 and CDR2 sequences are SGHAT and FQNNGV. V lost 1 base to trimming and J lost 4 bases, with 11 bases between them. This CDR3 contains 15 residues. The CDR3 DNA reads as TGTGCCAGCAGCTTAGGACTTAGGTGGGGAAACACCATATATTTT. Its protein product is CASSLGLRWGNTIYF.

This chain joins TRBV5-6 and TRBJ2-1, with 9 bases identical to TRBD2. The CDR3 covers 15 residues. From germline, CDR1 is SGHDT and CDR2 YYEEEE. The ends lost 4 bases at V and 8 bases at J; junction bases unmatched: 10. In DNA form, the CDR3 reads TGTGCCAGCAGCCCATATAGCGGGAGTTGGGATGAGCAGTTCTTC. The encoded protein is CASSPYSGSWDEQFF.

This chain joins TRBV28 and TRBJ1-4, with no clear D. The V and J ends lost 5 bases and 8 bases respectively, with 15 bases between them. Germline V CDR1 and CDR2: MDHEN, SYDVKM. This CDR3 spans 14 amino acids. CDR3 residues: CASSPPTRWEKLFF. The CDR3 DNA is TGTGCCAGCAGTCCGCCGACAAGATGGGAAAAACTGTTTTTT. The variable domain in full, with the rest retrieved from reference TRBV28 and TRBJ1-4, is DVKVTQSSRYLVKRTGEKVFLECVQDMDHENMFWYRQDPGLGLRLIYFSYDVKMKEKGDIPEGYSVSREKKERFSLILESASTNQTSMYLCASSPPTRWEKLFFGSGTQLSVL.

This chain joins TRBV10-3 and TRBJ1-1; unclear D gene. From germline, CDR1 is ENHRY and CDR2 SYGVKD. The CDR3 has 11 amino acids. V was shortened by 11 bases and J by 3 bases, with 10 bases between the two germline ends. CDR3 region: CASSRDTEAFF. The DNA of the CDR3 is TGTGCCTCTTCAAGAGACACTGAAGCTTTCTTT.

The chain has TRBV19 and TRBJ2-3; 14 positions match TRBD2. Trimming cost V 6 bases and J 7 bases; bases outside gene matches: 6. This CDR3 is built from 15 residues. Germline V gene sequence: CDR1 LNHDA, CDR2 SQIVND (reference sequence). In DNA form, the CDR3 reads TGTGCCAGTAGCCGTTGGACTAGCGGGGGGAATACGCAGTATTTT. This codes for CASSRWTSGGNTQYF.

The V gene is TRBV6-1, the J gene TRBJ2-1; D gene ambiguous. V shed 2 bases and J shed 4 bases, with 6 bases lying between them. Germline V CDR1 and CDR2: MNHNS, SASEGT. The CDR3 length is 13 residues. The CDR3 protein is CASSEHRYNEQFF. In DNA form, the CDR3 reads TGTGCCAGCAGTGAACACAGATACAATGAGCAGTTCTTC.

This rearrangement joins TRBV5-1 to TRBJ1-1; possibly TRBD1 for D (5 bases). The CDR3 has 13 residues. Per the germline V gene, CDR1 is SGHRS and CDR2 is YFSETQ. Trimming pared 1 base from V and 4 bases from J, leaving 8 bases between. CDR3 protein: CASSLTDSTEAFF. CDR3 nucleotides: TGCGCCAGCAGCTTGACAGACAGCACTGAAGCTTTCTTT.

CDR3 loop: CATSGTEETQYF. In nucleotides, the CDR3 is TGTGCCACCAGTGGGACAGAAGAGACCCAGTACTTC. This chain joins TRBV24-1 and TRBJ2-5, with D maybe TRBD1 (6 bases). This CDR3 spans 12 amino acids. V lost 5 bases to trimming and J lost 3 bases, with 6 bases between them. Germline assignment: CDR1 KGHDR and CDR2 SFDVKD.

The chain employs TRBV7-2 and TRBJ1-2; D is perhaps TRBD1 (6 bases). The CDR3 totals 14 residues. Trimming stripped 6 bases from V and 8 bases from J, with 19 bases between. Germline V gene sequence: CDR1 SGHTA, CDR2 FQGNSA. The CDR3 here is CASSSRQGTEGYTF. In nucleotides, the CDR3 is TGTGCCAGCAGTAGCCGGCAGGGGACGGAAGGCTACACCTTC. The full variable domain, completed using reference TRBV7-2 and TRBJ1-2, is GAGVSQSPSNKVTEKGKDVELRCDPISGHTALYWYRQSLGQGLEFLIYFQGNSAPDKSGLPSDRFSAERTGGSVSTLTIQRTQQEDSAVYLCASSSRQGTEGYTFGSGTRLTVV.

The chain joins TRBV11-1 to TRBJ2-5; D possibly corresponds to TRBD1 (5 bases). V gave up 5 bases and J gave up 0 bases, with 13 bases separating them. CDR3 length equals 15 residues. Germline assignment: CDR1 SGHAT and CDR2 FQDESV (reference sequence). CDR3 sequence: CASSPRTPYQETQYF. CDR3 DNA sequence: TGTGCCAGCAGCCCGCGGACACCGTACCAAGAGACCCAGTACTTC.

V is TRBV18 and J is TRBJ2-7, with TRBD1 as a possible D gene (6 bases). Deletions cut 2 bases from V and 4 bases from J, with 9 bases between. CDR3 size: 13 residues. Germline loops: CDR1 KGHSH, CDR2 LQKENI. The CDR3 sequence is CASSPGGGYEQYF. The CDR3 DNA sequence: TGTGCCAGCTCACCAGGGGGCGGGTACGAGCAGTACTTC.

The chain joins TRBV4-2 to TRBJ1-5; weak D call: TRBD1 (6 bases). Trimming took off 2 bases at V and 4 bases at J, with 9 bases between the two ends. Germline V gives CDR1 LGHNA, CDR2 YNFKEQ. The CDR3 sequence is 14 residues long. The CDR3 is CASSQSQGNQPQHF. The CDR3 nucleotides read TGTGCCAGCAGCCAATCTCAGGGGAATCAGCCCCAGCATTTT.

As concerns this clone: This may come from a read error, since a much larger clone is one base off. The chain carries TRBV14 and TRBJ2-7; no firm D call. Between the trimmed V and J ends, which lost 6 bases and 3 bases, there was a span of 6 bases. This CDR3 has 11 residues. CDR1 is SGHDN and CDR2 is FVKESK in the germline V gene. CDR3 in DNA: TGTGCCAGCAGTCACAGCTACGAGCAGTACTTC. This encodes CASSHSYEQYF.

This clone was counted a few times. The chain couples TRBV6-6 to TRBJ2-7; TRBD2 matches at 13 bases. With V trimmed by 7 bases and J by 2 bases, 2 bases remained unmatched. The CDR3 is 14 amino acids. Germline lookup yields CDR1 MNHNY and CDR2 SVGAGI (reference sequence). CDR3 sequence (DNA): TGTGCCAGCAAGGGACTAGCGGGACCCTACGAGCAGTACTTC. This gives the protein CASKGLAGPYEQYF.

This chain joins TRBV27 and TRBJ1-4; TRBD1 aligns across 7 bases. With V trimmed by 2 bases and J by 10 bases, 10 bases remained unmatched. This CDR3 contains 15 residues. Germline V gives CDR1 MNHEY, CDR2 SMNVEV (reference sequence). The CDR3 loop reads CASSLIQTGKLKLFF. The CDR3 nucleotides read TGTGCCAGCAGTTTAATTCAGACAGGGAAACTAAAACTGTTTTTT. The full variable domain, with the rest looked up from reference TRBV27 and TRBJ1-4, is EAQVTQNPRYLITVTGKKLTVTCSQNMNHEYMSWYRQDPGLGLRQIYYSMNVEVTDKGDVPEGYKVSRKEKRNFPLILESPSPNQTSLYFCASSLIQTGKLKLFFGSGTQLSVL.

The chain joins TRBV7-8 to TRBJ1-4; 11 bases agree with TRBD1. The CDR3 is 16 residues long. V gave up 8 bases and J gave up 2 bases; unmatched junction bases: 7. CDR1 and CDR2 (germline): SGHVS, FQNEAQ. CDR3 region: CASARDRGATNEKLFF. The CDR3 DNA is TGTGCCAGCGCGCGGGACAGGGGGGCGACTAATGAAAAACTGTTTTTT.

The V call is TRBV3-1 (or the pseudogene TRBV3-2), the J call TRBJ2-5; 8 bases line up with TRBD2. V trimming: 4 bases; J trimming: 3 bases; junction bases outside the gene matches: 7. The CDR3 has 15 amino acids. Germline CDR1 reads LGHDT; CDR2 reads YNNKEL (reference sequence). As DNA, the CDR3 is TGTGCCAGCAGCCTCCCCGCACTAGCGGAAGAGACCCAGTACTTC. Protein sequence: CASSLPALAEETQYF.

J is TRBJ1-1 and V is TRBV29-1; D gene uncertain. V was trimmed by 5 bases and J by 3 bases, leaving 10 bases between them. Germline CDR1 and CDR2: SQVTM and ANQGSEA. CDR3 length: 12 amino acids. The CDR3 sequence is CSVLRGYTEAFF. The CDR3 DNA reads TGCAGCGTTCTAAGAGGCTACACTGAAGCTTTCTTT. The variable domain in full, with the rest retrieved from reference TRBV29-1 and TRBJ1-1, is SAVISQKPSRDICQRGTSLTIQCQVDSQVTMMFWYRQQPGQSLTLIATANQGSEATYESGFVIDKFPISRPNLTFSTLTVSNMSPEDSSIYLCSVLRGYTEAFFGQGTRLTVV.

The CDR3: CASSSHRGGLGYTF. CDR3 DNA sequence: TGTGCCAGCAGCTCTCACCGAGGGGGCCTTGGCTACACCTTC. The rearrangement links TRBV7-2 to TRBJ1-2; 7 bases are shared with TRBD1. Germline V CDR1 and CDR2: SGHTA, FQGNSA. Unmatched junction bases numbered 9, after V lost 4 bases and J lost 7 bases. The CDR3 extends over 14 amino acids. Supplemented by reference TRBV7-2 and TRBJ1-2, the full variable domain reads GAGVSQSPSNKVTEKGKDVELRCDPISGHTALYWYRQSLGQGLEFLIYFQGNSAPDKSGLPSDRFSAERTGGSVSTLTIQRTQQEDSAVYLCASSSHRGGLGYTFGSGTRLTVV.